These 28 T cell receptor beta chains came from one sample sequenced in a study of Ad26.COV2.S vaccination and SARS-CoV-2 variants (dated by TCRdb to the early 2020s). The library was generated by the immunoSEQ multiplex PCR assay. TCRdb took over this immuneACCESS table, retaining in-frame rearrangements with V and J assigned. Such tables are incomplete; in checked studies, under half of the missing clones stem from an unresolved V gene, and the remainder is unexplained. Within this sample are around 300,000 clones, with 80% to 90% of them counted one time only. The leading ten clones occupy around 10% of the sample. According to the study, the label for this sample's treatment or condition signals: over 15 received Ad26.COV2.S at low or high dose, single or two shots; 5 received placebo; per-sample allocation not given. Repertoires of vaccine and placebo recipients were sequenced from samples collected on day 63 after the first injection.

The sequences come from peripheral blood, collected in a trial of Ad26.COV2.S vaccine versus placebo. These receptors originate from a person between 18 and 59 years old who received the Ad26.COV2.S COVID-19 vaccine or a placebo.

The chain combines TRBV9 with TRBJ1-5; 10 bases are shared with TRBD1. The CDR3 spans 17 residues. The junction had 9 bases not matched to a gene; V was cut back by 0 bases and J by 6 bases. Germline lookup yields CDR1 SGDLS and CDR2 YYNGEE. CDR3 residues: CASSVGAGTGDTQPQHF. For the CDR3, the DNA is TGTGCCAGCAGCGTAGGAGCCGGGACAGGGGATACTCAGCCCCAGCATTTT.

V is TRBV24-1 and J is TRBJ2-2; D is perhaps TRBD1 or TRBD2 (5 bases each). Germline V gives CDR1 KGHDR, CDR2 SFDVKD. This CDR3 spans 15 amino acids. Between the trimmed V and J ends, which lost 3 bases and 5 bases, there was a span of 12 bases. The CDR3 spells CATSDQRDVTGELFF. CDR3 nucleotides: TGTGCCACCAGTGATCAACGGGACGTGACCGGGGAGCTGTTTTTT.

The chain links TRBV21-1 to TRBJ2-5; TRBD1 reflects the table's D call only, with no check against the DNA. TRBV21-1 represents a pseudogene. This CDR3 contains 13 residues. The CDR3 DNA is TGTGCCAGCAGCCTCAGGGGAAGAGAGACCCAGTACTTC. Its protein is CASSLRGRETQYF.

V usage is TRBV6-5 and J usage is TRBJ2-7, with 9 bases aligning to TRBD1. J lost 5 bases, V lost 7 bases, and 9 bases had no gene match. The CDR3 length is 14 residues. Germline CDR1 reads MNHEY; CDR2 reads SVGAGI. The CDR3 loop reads CASINRGRGDEQYF. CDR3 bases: TGTGCCAGCATTAACAGGGGGCGCGGGGACGAGCAGTACTTC.

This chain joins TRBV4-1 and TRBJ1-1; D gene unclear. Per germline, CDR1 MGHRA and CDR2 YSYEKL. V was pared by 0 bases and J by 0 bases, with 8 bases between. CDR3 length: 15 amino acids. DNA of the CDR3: TGCGCCAGCAGCCAAGATCCCGACCTGAACACTGAAGCTTTCTTT. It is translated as CASSQDPDLNTEAFF.

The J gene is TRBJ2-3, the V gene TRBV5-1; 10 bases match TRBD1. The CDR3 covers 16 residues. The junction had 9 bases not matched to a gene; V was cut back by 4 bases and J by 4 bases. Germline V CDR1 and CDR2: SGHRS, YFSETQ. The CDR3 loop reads CASSHGDRGRADTQYF. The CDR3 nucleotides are TGCGCCAGCAGCCACGGCGACAGGGGGCGCGCAGATACGCAGTATTTT.

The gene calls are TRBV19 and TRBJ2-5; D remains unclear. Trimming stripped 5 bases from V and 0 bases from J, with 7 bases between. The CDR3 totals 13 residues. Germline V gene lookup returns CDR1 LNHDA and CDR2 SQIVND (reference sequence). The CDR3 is CASSLGHQETQYF. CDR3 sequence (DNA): TGTGCCAGTAGTTTAGGGCACCAAGAGACCCAGTACTTC.

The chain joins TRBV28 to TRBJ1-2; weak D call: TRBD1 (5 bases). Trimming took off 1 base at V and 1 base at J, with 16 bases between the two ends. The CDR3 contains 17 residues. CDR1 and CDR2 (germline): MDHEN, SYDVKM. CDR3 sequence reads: CASSLLRQRDVNYGYTF. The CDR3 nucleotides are TGTGCCAGCAGTTTATTGCGGCAGCGGGACGTTAACTATGGCTACACCTTC.

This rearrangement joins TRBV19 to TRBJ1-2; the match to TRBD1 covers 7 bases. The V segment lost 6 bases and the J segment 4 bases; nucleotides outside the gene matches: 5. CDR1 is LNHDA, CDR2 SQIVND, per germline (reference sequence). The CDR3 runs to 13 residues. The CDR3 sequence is CASSRDRFYGYTF. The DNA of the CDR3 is TGTGCCAGTAGCCGGGACAGATTCTATGGCTACACCTTC. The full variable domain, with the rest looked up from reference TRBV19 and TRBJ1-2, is DGGITQSPKYLFRKEGQNVTLSCEQNLNHDAMYWYRQDPGQGLRLIYYSQIVNDFQKGDIAEGYSVSREKKESFPLTVTSAQKNPTAFYLCASSRDRFYGYTFGSGTRLTVV.

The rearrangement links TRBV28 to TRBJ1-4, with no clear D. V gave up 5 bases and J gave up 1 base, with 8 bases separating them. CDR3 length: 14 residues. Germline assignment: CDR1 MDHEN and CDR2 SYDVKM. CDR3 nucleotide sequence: TGTGCCAGCAGTCCCATGGGAACTAATGAAAAACTGTTTTTT. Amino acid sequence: CASSPMGTNEKLFF.

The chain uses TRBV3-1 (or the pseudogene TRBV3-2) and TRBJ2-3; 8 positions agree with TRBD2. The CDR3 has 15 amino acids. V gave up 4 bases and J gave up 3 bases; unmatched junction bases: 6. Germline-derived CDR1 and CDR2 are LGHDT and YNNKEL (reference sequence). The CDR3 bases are TGTGCCAGCAGCCCTTGGCGGGGGGCTACAGATACGCAGTATTTT. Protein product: CASSPWRGATDTQYF.

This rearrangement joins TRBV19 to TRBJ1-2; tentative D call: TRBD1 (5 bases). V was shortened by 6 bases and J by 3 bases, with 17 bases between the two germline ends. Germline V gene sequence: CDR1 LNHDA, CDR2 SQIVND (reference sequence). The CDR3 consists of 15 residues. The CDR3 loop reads CASSEDSGGYYGYTF. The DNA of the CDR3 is TGTGCCAGTAGCGAAGATTCTGGGGGATACTATGGCTACACCTTC. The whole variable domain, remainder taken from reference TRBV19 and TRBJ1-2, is DGGITQSPKYLFRKEGQNVTLSCEQNLNHDAMYWYRQDPGQGLRLIYYSQIVNDFQKGDIAEGYSVSREKKESFPLTVTSAQKNPTAFYLCASSEDSGGYYGYTFGSGTRLTVV.

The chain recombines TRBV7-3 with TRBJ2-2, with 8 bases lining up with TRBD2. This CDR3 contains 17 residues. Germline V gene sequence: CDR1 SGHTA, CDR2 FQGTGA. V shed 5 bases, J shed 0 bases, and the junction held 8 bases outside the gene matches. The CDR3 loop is CASSPTSGLSNTGELFF. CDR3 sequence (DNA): TGTGCCAGCAGCCCCACTAGCGGTCTATCGAACACCGGGGAGCTGTTTTTT.

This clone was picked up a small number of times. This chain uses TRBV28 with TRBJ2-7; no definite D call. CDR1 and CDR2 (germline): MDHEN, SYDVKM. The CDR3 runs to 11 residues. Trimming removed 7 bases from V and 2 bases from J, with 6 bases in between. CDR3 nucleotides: TGTGCCAGCACGGACCCCTACGAGCAGTACTTC. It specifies CASTDPYEQYF.

The CDR3 loop reads CASSSNERYGYTF. The DNA of the CDR3 is TGTGCCAGCAGTTCCAACGAACGGTATGGCTACACCTTC. The V and J genes are TRBV6-5 and TRBJ1-2, with D unclear. Trimming removed 4 bases from V and 5 bases from J, with 11 bases in between. Germline CDR1 is MNHEY and CDR2 is SVGAGI. CDR3 length: 13 residues.

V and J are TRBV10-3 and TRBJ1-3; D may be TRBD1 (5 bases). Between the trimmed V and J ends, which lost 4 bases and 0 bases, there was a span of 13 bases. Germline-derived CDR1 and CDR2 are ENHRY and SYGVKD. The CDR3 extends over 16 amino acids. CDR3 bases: TGTGCCATCAGTGCAACAGGTCAGAGCTCTGGAAACACCATATATTTT. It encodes CAISATGQSSGNTIYF.

The chain's CDR3 is CASSDDGKKLFF. In nucleotides, the CDR3 is TGTGCCAGCAGTGATGACGGGAAAAAACTGTTTTTT. The chain combines TRBV28 with TRBJ1-4, with D unresolved. This CDR3 is built from 12 residues. CDR1 MDHEN and CDR2 SYDVKM come from the germline V gene. V gave up 5 bases and J gave up 9 bases, with 10 bases separating them.

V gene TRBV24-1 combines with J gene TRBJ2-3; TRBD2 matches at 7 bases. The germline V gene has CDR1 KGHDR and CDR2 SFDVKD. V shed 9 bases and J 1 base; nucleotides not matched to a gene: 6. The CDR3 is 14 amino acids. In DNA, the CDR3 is TGTGCCACCCGCCGCGGGGGACGCACAGATACGCAGTATTTT. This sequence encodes CATRRGGRTDTQYF.

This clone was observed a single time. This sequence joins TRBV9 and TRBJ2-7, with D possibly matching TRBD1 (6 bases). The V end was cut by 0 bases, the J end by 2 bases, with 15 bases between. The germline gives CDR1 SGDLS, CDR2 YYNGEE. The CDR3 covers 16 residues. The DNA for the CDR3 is TGTGCCAGCAGCGTAGAAGGGGGACGAGGGGCCTACGAGCAGTACTTC. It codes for CASSVEGGRGAYEQYF. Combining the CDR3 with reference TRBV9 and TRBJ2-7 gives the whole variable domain DSGVTQTPKHLITATGQRVTLRCSPRSGDLSVYWYQQSLDQGLQFLIQYYNGEERAKGNILERFSAQQFPDLHSELNLSSLELGDSALYFCASSVEGGRGAYEQYFGPGTRLTVT.

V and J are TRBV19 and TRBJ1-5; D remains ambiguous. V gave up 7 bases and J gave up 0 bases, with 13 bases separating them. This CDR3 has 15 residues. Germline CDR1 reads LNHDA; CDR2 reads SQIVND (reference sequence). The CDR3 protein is CASTRGRNSNQPQHF. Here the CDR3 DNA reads TGTGCCAGTACCCGCGGACGGAATAGCAATCAGCCCCAGCATTTT.

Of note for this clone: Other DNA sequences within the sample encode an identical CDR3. The CDR3 region is CSVRGDSNQPQHF. Written as DNA, the CDR3 is TGCAGCGTGAGGGGGGATAGCAATCAGCCCCAGCATTTT. V and J are TRBV29-1 and TRBJ1-5, with D perhaps TRBD1 (6 bases). Germline V gives CDR1 SQVTM, CDR2 ANQGSEA. The CDR3 totals 13 residues. Trimming left V 6 bases short and J 0 bases short, with 9 bases between. The full variable domain, in which reference TRBV29-1 and TRBJ1-5 provide the parts outside the CDR3, is SAVISQKPSRDICQRGTSLTIQCQVDSQVTMMFWYRQQPGQSLTLIATANQGSEATYESGFVIDKFPISRPNLTFSTLTVSNMSPEDSSIYLCSVRGDSNQPQHFGDGTRLSIL.

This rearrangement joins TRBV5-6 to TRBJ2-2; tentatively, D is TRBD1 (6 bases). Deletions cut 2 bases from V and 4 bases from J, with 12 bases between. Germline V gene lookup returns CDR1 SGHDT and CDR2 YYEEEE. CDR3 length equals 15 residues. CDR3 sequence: CASSFGTSGTGELFF. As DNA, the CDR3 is TGTGCCAGCAGCTTTGGGACATCGGGCACCGGGGAGCTGTTTTTT.

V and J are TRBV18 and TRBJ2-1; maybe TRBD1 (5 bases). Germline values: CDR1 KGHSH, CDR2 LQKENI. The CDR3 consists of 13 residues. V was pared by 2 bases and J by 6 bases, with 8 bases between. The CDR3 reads CASSPGAANEQFF. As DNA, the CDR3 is TGTGCCAGCTCACCAGGGGCAGCCAATGAGCAGTTCTTC.

The CDR3 here is CASSKLPSPPPSEQYF. In DNA form, the CDR3 reads TGTGCCAGCAGCAAACTTCCCAGCCCGCCGCCCTCCGAGCAGTACTTC. V and J are TRBV7-9 and TRBJ2-7; D remains unclear. Trimming left V 5 bases short and J 6 bases short, with 23 bases between. This CDR3 spans 16 amino acids. Germline V gene data show CDR1 as SEHNR and CDR2 as FQNEAQ (reference sequence).

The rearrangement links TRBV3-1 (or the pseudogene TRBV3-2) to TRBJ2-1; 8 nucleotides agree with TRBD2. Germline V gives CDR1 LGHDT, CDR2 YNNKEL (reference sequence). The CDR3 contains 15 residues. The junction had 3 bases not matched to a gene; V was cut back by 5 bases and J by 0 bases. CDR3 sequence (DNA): TGTGCCAGCAGCTCCGGGACTAGCTCCTACAATGAGCAGTTCTTC. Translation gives CASSSGTSSYNEQFF.

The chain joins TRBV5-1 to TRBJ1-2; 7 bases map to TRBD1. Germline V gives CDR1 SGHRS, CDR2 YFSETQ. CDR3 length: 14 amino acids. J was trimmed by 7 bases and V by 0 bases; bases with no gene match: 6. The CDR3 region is CASSLGRGSSGYTF. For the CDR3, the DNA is TGCGCCAGCAGCTTGGGCAGGGGGTCGAGTGGCTACACCTTC.

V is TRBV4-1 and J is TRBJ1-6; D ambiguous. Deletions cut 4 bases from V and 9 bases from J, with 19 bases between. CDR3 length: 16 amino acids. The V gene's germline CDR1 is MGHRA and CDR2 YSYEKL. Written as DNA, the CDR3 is TGCGCCAGCAGCCTGGGCCGCCAGGAGCCTGGTTCACCCCTCCACTTT. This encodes CASSLGRQEPGSPLHF.

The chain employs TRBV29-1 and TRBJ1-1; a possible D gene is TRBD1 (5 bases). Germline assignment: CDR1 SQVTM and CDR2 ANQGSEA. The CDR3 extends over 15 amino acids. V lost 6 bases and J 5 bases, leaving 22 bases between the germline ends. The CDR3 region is CSVTHPPSGETEAFF. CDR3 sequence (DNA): TGCAGCGTCACCCATCCTCCATCGGGGGAAACTGAAGCTTTCTTT.